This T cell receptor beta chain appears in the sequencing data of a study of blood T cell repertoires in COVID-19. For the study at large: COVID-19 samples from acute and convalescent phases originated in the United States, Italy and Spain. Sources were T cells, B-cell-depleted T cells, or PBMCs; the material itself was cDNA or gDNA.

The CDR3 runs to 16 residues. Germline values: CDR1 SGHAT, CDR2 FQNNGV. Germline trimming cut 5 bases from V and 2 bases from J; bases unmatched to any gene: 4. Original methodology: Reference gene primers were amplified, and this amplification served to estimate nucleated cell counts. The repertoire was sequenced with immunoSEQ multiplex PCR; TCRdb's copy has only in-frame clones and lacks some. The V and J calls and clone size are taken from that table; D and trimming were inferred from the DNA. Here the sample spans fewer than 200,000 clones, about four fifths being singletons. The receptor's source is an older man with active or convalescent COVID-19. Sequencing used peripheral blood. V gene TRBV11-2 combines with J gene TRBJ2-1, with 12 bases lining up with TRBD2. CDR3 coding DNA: TGTGCCAGCAGCCTCAGGACTAGCGGGGCCTACAATGAGCAGTTCTTC. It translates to CASSLRTSGAYNEQFF. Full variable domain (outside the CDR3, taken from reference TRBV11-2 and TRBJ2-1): EAGVAQSPRYKIIEKRQSVAFWCNPISGHATLYWYQQILGQGPKLLIQFQNNGVVDDSQLPKDRFSAERLKGVDSTLKIQPAKLEDSAVYLCASSLRTSGAYNEQFFGPGTRLTVL.